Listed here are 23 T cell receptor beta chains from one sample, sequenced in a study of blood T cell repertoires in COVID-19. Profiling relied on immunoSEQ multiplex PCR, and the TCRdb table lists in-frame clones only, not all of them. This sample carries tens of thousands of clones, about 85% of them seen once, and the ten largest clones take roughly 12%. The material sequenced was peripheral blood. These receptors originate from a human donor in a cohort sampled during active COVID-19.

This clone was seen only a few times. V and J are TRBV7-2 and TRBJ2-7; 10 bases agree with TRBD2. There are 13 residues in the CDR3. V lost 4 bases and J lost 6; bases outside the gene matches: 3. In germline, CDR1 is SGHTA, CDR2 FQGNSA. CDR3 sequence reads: CASSSSGGREQYF. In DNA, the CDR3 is TGTGCCAGCAGCTCTAGCGGGGGCCGCGAGCAGTACTTC.

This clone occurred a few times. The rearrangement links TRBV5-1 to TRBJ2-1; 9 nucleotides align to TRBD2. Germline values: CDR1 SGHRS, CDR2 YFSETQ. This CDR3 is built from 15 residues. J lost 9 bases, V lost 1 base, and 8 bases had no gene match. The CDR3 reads CASSLNGGRAGEQFF. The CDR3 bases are TGCGCCAGCAGCTTGAATGGCGGGAGGGCCGGTGAGCAGTTCTTC. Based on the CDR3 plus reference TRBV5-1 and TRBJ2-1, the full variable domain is KAGVTQTPRYLIKTRGQQVTLSCSPISGHRSVSWYQQTPGQGLQFLFEYFSETQRNKGNFPGRFSGRQFSNSRSEMNVSTLELGDSALYLCASSLNGGRAGEQFFGPGTRLTVL.

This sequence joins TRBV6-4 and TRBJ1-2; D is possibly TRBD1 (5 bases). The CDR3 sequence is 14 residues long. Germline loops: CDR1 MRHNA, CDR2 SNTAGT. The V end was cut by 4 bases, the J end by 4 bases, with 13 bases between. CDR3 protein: CASSVDSLGYGYTF. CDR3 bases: TGTGCCAGCAGTGTTGACAGCTTGGGCTATGGCTACACCTTC.

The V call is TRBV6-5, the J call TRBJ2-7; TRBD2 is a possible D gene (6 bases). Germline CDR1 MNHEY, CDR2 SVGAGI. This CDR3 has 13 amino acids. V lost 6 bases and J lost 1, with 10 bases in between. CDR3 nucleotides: TGTGCCAGCAGCGGGGGTCAATCCTACGAGCAGTACTTC. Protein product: CASSGGQSYEQYF.

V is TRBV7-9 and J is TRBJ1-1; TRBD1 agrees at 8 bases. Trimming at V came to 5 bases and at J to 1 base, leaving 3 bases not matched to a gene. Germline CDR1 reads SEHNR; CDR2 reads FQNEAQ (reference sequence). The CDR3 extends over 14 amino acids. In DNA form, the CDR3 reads TGTGCCAGCAGCCGAACAGGGGGGAACACTGAAGCTTTCTTT. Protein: CASSRTGGNTEAFF.

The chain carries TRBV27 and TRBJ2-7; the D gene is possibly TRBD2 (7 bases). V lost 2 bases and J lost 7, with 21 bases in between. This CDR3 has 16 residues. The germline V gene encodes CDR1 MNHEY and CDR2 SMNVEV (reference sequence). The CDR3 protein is CASSLAGAGEGLEQYF. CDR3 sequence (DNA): TGTGCCAGCAGTTTAGCGGGGGCGGGGGAGGGGCTGGAGCAGTACTTC.

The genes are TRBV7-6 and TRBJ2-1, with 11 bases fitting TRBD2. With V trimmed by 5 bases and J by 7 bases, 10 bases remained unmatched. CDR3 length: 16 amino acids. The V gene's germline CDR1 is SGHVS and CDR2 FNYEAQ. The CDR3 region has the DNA TGTGCCAGCAGCCTCGAACTAGCGGGAGTAGAAAATGAGCAGTTCTTC. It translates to CASSLELAGVENEQFF.

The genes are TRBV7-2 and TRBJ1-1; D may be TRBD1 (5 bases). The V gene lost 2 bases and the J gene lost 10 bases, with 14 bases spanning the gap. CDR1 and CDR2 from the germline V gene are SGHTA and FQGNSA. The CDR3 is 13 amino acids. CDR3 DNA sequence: TGTGCCAGCAGCTTATCTCAGGGTTCGGTAGCTTTCTTT. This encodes CASSLSQGSVAFF.

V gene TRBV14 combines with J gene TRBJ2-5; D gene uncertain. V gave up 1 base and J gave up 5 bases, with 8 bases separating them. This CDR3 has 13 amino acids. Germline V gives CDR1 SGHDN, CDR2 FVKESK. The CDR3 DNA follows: TGTGCCAGCAGCCAAGGTGTTCCGGAGACCCAGTACTTC. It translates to CASSQGVPETQYF.

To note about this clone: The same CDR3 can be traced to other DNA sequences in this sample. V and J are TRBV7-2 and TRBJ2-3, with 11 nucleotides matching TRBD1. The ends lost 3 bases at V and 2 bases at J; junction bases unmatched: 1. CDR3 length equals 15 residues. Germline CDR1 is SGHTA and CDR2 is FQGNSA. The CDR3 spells CASSLDRGLTDTQYF. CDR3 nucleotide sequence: TGTGCCAGCAGCTTGGACAGGGGGCTCACAGATACGCAGTATTTT. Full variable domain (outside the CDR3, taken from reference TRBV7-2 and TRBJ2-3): GAGVSQSPSNKVTEKGKDVELRCDPISGHTALYWYRQSLGQGLEFLIYFQGNSAPDKSGLPSDRFSAERTGGSVSTLTIQRTQQEDSAVYLCASSLDRGLTDTQYFGPGTRLTVL.

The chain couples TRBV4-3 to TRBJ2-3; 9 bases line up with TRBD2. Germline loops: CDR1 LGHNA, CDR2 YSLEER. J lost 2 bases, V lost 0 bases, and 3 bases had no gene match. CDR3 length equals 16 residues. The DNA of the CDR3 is TGCGCCAGCAGCCAAGAGCTAGCGGGATTCACAGATACGCAGTATTTT. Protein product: CASSQELAGFTDTQYF.

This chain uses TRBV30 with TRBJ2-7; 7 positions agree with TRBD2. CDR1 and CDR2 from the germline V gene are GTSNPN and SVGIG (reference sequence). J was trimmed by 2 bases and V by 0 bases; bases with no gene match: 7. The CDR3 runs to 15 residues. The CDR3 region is CAWSVASGIAYEQYF. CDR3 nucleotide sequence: TGTGCCTGGAGTGTAGCCAGCGGGATCGCCTACGAGCAGTACTTC.

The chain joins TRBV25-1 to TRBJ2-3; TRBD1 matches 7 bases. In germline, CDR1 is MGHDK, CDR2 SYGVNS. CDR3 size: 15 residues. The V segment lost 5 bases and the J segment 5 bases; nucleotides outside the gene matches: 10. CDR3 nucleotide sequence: TGTGCCAGCAGTCTCTCGGGACAGTGGAAAGATACGCAGTATTTT. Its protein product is CASSLSGQWKDTQYF.

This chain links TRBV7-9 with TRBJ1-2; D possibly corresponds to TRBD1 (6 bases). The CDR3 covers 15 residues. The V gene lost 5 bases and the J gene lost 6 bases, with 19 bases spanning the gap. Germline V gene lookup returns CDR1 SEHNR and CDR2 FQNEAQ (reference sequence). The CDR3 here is CASSASRDTVNGYTF. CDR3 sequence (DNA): TGTGCCAGCAGCGCAAGCCGGGACACTGTGAATGGCTACACCTTC.

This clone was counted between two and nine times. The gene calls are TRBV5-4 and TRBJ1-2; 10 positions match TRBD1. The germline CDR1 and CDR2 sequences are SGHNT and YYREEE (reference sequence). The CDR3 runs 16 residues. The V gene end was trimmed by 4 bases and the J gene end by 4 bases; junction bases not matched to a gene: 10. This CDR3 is CASSGGTGDFAYGYTF. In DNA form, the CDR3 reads TGTGCCAGCAGCGGCGGGACAGGGGACTTTGCCTATGGCTACACCTTC.

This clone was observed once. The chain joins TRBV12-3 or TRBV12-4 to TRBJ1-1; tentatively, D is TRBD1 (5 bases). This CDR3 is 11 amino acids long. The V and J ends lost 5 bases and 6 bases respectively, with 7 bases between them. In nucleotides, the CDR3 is TGTGCCAGCAGTCAGGGTGCTGAAGCTTTCTTT. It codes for CASSQGAEAFF.

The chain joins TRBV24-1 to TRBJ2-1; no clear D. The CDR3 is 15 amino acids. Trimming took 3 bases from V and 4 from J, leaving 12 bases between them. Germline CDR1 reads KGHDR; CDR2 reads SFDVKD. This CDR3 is CATSDNRRLYNEQFF. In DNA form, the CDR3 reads TGTGCCACCAGTGATAATAGGAGACTTTACAATGAGCAGTTCTTC.

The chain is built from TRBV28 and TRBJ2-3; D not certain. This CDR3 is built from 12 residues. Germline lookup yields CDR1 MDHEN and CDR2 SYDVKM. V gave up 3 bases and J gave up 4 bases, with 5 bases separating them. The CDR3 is CASSFSADTQYF. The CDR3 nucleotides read TGTGCCAGCAGTTTTTCGGCAGATACGCAGTATTTT.

The CDR3, as DNA: TGTGCCAGCAGCTCACGGACAGACTACGAGCAGTACTTC. Its protein is CASSSRTDYEQYF. The chain recombines TRBV21-1 with TRBJ2-7; the D call in the table, TRBD1, was not verified against the DNA. TRBV21-1 is noted as a pseudogene. The CDR3 has 13 amino acids.

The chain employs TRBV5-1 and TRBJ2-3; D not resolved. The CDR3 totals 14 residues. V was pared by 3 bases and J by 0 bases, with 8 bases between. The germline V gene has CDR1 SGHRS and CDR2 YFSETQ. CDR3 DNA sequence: TGCGCCAGCAGCTACTCGCATAGCACAGATACGCAGTATTTT. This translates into CASSYSHSTDTQYF.

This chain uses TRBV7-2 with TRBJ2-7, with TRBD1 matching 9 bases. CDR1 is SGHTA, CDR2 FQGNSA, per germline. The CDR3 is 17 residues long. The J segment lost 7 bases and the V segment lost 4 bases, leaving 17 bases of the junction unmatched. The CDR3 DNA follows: TGTGCCAGCAGCTCCAGTCGATACCGGGACAGGGTTTTGGAGCAGTACTTC. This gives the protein CASSSSRYRDRVLEQYF.

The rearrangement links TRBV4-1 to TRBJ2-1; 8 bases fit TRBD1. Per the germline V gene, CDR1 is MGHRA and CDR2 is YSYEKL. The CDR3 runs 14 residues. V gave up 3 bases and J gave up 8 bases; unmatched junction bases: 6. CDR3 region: CASSQAGGWDEQFF. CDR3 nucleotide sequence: TGCGCCAGCAGCCAGGCAGGGGGCTGGGATGAGCAGTTCTTC.

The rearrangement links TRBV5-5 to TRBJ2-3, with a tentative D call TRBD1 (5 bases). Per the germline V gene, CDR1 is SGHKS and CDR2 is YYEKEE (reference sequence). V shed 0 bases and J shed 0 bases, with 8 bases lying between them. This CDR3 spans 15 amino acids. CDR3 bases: TGTGCCAGCAGCTTGGGGCAGGGTAGCACAGATACGCAGTATTTT. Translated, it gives CASSLGQGSTDTQYF.